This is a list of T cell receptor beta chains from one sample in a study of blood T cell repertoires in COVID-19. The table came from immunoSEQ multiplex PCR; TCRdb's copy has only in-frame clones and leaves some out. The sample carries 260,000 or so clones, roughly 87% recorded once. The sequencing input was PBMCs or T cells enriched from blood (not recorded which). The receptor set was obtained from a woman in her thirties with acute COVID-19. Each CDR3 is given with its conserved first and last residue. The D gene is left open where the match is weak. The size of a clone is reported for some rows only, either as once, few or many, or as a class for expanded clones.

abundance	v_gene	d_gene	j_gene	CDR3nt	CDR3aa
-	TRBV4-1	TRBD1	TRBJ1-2	TGCGCCAGCAGCCAAGACGGGACAGGACCTTCCGGCTACACCTTC	CASSQDGTGPSGYTF
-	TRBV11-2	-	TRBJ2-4	TGTGCCAGCAGCCCGTGGGCGGGGCTAGCCAAAAACATTCAGTACTTC	CASSPWAGLAKNIQYF
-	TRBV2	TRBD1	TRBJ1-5	TGTGCCAGCAAGGACAGGGCCCTTCAGCCCCAGCATTTT	CASKDRALQPQHF
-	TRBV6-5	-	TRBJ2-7	TGTGCCAGCAACTGGGGAGACCAATACGAGCAGTACTTC	CASNWGDQYEQYF
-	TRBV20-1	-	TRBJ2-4	TGCAGTGCTAGTGGCCCCTCGAGAACCAAAAACATTCAGTACTTC	CSASGPSRTKNIQYF
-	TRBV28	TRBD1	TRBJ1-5	TGTGCCAGCACTCCGGGACAGGGGGTCGGTCAGCCCCAGCATTTT	CASTPGQGVGQPQHF
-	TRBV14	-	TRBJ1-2	TGTGCCAGCAGCCAAGACGTGGCAGGGTACGGCTACACCTTC	CASSQDVAGYGYTF
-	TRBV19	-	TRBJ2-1	TGTGCCAGTAGTATAGACAGGCCAAATGAGCAGTTCTTC	CASSIDRPNEQFF
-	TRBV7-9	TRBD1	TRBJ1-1	TGTGCCAGCAGCTACCGACAGGGAAAAGGACGAAGTGAAGCTTTCTTT	CASSYRQGKGRSEAFF
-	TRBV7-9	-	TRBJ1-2	TGTGCCAGCAGCTTAGTCGGCAGACAGTATGGCTACACCTTC	CASSLVGRQYGYTF
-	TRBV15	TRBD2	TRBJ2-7	TGTGCCGCCAGGACTAGCGGGGGGTCTGGCGAGCAGTACTTC	CAARTSGGSGEQYF
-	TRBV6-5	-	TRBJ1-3	TGTGCCAGCAGCCTACATAGCCTTGGTGGAAACACCATATATTTT	CASSLHSLGGNTIYF
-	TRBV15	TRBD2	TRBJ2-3	TGTGCCACCAGAAACGGGTGGGGGGGTAAGGATACGCAGTATTTT	CATRNGWGGKDTQYF
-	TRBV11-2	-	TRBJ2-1	TGTGCCAGCAGCTTATCCGCCCCAGGGGTTGGCAATGAGCAGTTCTTC	CASSLSAPGVGNEQFF
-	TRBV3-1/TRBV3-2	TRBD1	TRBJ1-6	TGTGCCAGCAGCCAGGATACAGGGGTTGGTTCACCCCTCCACTTT	CASSQDTGVGSPLHF
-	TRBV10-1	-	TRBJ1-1	TGCGCCAGCAGTGAGACTAAAACAGGTTCCTTGAACACTGAAGCTTTCTTT	CASSETKTGSLNTEAFF
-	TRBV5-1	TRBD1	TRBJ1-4	TGCGCCAGCAGCCGACTGGGACAGGGGGAAAAACTGTTTTTT	CASSRLGQGEKLFF
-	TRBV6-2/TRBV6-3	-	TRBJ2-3	TGTGCCAGCAGTGACAGACTAGTTGAGGATACGCAGTATTTT	CASSDRLVEDTQYF
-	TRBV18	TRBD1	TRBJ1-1	TGTGCCAGCTCACAAATGGACAGGGCGTACACTGAAGCTTTCTTT	CASSQMDRAYTEAFF
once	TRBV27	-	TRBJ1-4	TGTGCCAGCAGGGGCGCTGAAGGTGAAAAACTGTTTTTT	CASRGAEGEKLFF
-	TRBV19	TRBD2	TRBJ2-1	TGTGCCAGTTCAAGGGGGACTAGTCCCTTCAATGAGCAGTTCTTC	CASSRGTSPFNEQFF
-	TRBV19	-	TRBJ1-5	TGTGCCAGTAGTGAGGGACACCTTCGAGCAAATCAGCCCCAGCATTTT	CASSEGHLRANQPQHF
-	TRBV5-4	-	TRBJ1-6	TGTGCCAGCAGCTTGCAGGGCGGATCAGAGTCACCCCTCCACTTT	CASSLQGGSESPLHF
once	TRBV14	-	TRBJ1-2	TGTGCCAGCAGCCCGACAGGCCCAGGCTATGGCTACACCTTC	CASSPTGPGYGYTF
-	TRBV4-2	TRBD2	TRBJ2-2	TGTGCCAGCAGCCAAGAGGAGCGGGGGGAAGACGGGGAGCTGTTTTTT	CASSQEERGEDGELFF
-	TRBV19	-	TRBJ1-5	TGTGCCAGTAGCAGCCGGGACAACAATCAGCCCCAGCATTTT	CASSSRDNNQPQHF